These 24 T cell receptor beta chains share one sample of origin, sequenced in a study of cytomegalovirus exposure and HLA in healthy donors. The PCR employed 60 Vbeta primers together with 13 Jbeta primers. The protocol was immunoSEQ multiplex PCR, while the TCRdb copy is restricted to in-frame clones and leaves out a portion. The sample holds approximately 90,000 clones, about two thirds seen once. The sequenced material came from PBMCs. Receptors were obtained from a woman aged 50 to 65 in good health and CMV-seropositive.

This clone was counted a single time. The CDR3 region has the DNA TGTGCCAGCACAAGGACAGTTTGGGATGGCTACACCTTC. It is translated as CASTRTVWDGYTF. The V gene is TRBV2, the J gene TRBJ1-2, with D possibly being TRBD1 (6 bases). Per the germline V gene, CDR1 is SNHLY and CDR2 is FYNNEI. The CDR3 spans 13 residues. Trimming stripped 7 bases from V and 6 bases from J, with 15 bases between.

There are a few counts of this clone. J is TRBJ2-5 and V is TRBV11-2, with a tentative D call TRBD2 (6 bases). Deletions cut 5 bases from V and 2 bases from J, with 15 bases between. The CDR3 totals 15 residues. Germline V gene data show CDR1 as SGHAT and CDR2 as FQNNGV. CDR3 protein: CASSDGTSKQETQYF. The CDR3 region has the DNA TGTGCCAGCAGCGACGGGACTTCCAAACAAGAGACCCAGTACTTC.

In this sample, this clone turned up a few times. The chain combines TRBV7-8 with TRBJ1-2, with D possibly TRBD1 on 6 matching bases. The CDR3 extends over 13 amino acids. Per the germline V gene, CDR1 is SGHVS and CDR2 is FQNEAQ. The V and J ends lost 0 bases and 5 bases respectively, with 7 bases between them. CDR3 loop: CASSLAGQYGYTF. The DNA of the CDR3 is TGTGCCAGCAGCTTAGCAGGACAGTATGGCTACACCTTC.

The V and J genes are TRBV28 and TRBJ1-5; TRBD1 might be the D (5 bases). CDR1 is MDHEN and CDR2 is SYDVKM in the germline V gene. Between the trimmed V and J ends, which lost 3 bases and 3 bases, there was a span of 12 bases. There are 15 residues in the CDR3. CDR3 protein: CASSLQTASNQPQHF. CDR3 nucleotide sequence: TGTGCCAGCAGTTTGCAGACAGCTTCCAATCAGCCCCAGCATTTT. The full variable domain, rest sourced from reference TRBV28 and TRBJ1-5, is DVKVTQSSRYLVKRTGEKVFLECVQDMDHENMFWYRQDPGLGLRLIYFSYDVKMKEKGDIPEGYSVSREKKERFSLILESASTNQTSMYLCASSLQTASNQPQHFGDGTRLSIL.

The chain joins TRBV5-4 to TRBJ2-3; unclear D gene. This CDR3 has 15 amino acids. V was cut by 4 bases and J by 5 bases, with 17 bases left in between. Germline CDR1 is SGHNT and CDR2 is YYREEE (reference sequence). The CDR3 sequence: CASSPPPPGEDTQYF. The DNA of the CDR3 is TGTGCCAGCAGCCCTCCCCCCCCGGGTGAAGATACGCAGTATTTT.

This clone was counted only a few times. J is TRBJ1-2 and V is TRBV7-9; no firm D call. The CDR3 consists of 12 residues. V was cut by 7 bases and J by 9 bases, with 15 bases left in between. Germline-derived CDR1 and CDR2 are SEHNR and FQNEAQ (reference sequence). The chain's CDR3 is CASTFSGNRYTF. Written as DNA, the CDR3 is TGTGCCAGCACCTTCTCGGGGAATCGCTACACCTTC.

The chain combines TRBV9 with TRBJ1-2; D possibly corresponds to TRBD1 (6 bases). Germline V CDR1 and CDR2: SGDLS, YYNGEE. V was pared by 0 bases and J by 8 bases, with 14 bases between. This CDR3 comprises 14 residues. The CDR3 region is CASSVDPSGEGYTF. CDR3 DNA: TGTGCCAGCAGCGTAGATCCCTCAGGGGAGGGCTACACCTTC.

This clone was counted a few times. The V gene is TRBV19, the J gene TRBJ1-2; possibly TRBD1 for D (6 bases). The CDR3 has 15 residues. Deletions cut 7 bases from V and 5 bases from J, with 20 bases between. In germline, CDR1 is LNHDA, CDR2 SQIVND (reference sequence). The CDR3 DNA is TGTGCCAGTACCCCTGGACAGCTCCTAGGGTATGGCTACACCTTC. Protein product: CASTPGQLLGYGYTF.

CDR3 nucleotide sequence: TGCGCCAGCAGCCGTAGGACTGCCAATGAGCAGTTCTTC. This encodes CASSRRTANEQFF. The chain joins TRBV4-1 to TRBJ2-1; D perhaps matches TRBD2 (5 bases). This CDR3 contains 13 residues. Germline values: CDR1 MGHRA, CDR2 YSYEKL. The germline V and J ends were trimmed by 4 bases and 6 bases, with 10 bases remaining between them.

V is TRBV27 and J is TRBJ1-2; tentative D call: TRBD1 (6 bases). The V end lost 6 bases, the J end lost 3 bases, and 14 bases lay between the germline ends. The CDR3 loop spans 14 amino acids. Germline CDR1 is MNHEY and CDR2 is SMNVEV (reference sequence). The CDR3 loop reads CASSPRGGHYGYTF. CDR3 DNA sequence: TGTGCCAGCAGCCCTCGAGGGGGTCACTATGGCTACACCTTC.

The V and J genes are TRBV9 and TRBJ2-1; 9 positions agree with TRBD2. CDR3 size: 16 residues. CDR1 is SGDLS, CDR2 YYNGEE, per germline. V lost 3 bases and J lost 1; bases outside the gene matches: 5. The CDR3 DNA reads as TGTGCCAGCAGCGGGGCGGGAGGGAGGTCCTACAATGAGCAGTTCTTC. It encodes CASSGAGGRSYNEQFF.

The chain combines TRBV28 with TRBJ2-1, with 10 positions matching TRBD1. The CDR3 is 16 amino acids. Germline trimming cut 2 bases from V and 12 bases from J; bases unmatched to any gene: 13. Germline V gives CDR1 MDHEN, CDR2 SYDVKM. For the CDR3, the DNA is TGTGCCAGCAGTTTAGGAGGGACAGGGGATGACATGTGGCAGTTCTTC. This sequence encodes CASSLGGTGDDMWQFF.

The rearrangement joins TRBV10-1 to TRBJ2-7, with 7 bases lining up with TRBD1. This CDR3 region has 17 residues. The germline CDR1 and CDR2 sequences are WNHNN and SYGVQD (reference sequence). With V trimmed by 0 bases and J by 3 bases, 11 bases remained unmatched. In DNA, the CDR3 is TGCGCCAGCAGTGAGTCGAACCGGGACAGAGAGGGCTACGAGCAGTACTTC. It encodes CASSESNRDREGYEQYF.

The V gene is TRBV4-1, the J gene TRBJ1-2, with a weak D call TRBD1 (6 bases). Between the trimmed V and J ends, which lost 3 bases and 8 bases, there was a span of 28 bases. Germline assignment: CDR1 MGHRA and CDR2 YSYEKL. This CDR3 has 18 amino acids. The CDR3 region has the DNA TGCGCCAGCAGCCAGTCTCGATGGCCGGGGGGCAGGGAAGAAGGCTACACCTTC. It translates to CASSQSRWPGGREEGYTF.

The chain recombines TRBV29-1 with TRBJ1-3; no definite D call. This CDR3 region has 13 residues. V lost 7 bases, J lost 7 bases, and 17 bases lay in between. Germline V gene data show CDR1 as SQVTM and CDR2 as ANQGSEA. CDR3 region: CSARTGYANTIYF. CDR3 sequence (DNA): TGCAGCGCTCGGACGGGATACGCTAACACCATATATTTT. The entire variable domain, with the rest obtained from reference TRBV29-1 and TRBJ1-3, is as follows: SAVISQKPSRDICQRGTSLTIQCQVDSQVTMMFWYRQQPGQSLTLIATANQGSEATYESGFVIDKFPISRPNLTFSTLTVSNMSPEDSSIYLCSARTGYANTIYFGEGSWLTVV.

In DNA form, the CDR3 reads TGTGCCTGGACAGGGGCGTCTCACGAGCAGTACTTC. Protein: CAWTGASHEQYF. The J gene is TRBJ2-7, the V gene TRBV30; a possible D gene is TRBD1 (6 bases). The CDR3 is 12 amino acids. V lost 4 bases and J lost 5, with 12 bases in between. CDR1 and CDR2 from the germline V gene are GTSNPN and SVGIG (reference sequence).

This chain joins TRBV6-5 and TRBJ2-7, with unresolved D. Germline loops: CDR1 MNHEY, CDR2 SVGAGI. V lost 4 bases to trimming and J lost 6 bases, with 7 bases between them. The CDR3 runs to 11 residues. The CDR3: CASSSLSEQYF. CDR3 nucleotide sequence: TGTGCCAGCAGTTCCCTCTCCGAGCAGTACTTC.

For the CDR3, the DNA is TGCGCCAGCAGCTTGGACAGGGTTCATTCCGATTCACCCCTCCACTTT. This codes for CASSLDRVHSDSPLHF. This chain connects TRBV5-1 to TRBJ1-6; tentatively, D is TRBD1 (6 bases). This CDR3 has 16 residues. Germline CDR1 SGHRS, CDR2 YFSETQ. V was shortened by 0 bases and J by 8 bases, with 15 bases between the two germline ends.

The chain uses TRBV9 and TRBJ2-1; 7 bases are shared with TRBD1. Germline trimming cut 2 bases from V and 6 bases from J; bases unmatched to any gene: 5. This CDR3 has 14 amino acids. Germline CDR1 reads SGDLS; CDR2 reads YYNGEE. The CDR3 DNA reads as TGTGCCAGCAGCGTTAGGGACAGATTCAATGAGCAGTTCTTC. Protein product: CASSVRDRFNEQFF.

The chain couples TRBV28 to TRBJ2-2, with D tentatively TRBD2 (6 bases). This CDR3 contains 16 residues. V was cut by 5 bases and J by 2 bases, with 15 bases left in between. Looked up from germline, CDR1 is MDHEN and CDR2 is SYDVKM. In DNA, the CDR3 is TGTGCCAGCAGTATCCCGGGGAGGTCTAACACCGGGGAGCTGTTTTTT. Its protein product is CASSIPGRSNTGELFF. The whole variable domain, filled in from reference TRBV28 and TRBJ2-2, reads DVKVTQSSRYLVKRTGEKVFLECVQDMDHENMFWYRQDPGLGLRLIYFSYDVKMKEKGDIPEGYSVSREKKERFSLILESASTNQTSMYLCASSIPGRSNTGELFFGEGSRLTVL.

The CDR3 reads CASSLASGRAANFEQYF. In DNA, the CDR3 is TGTGCCAGCAGCTTGGCTAGCGGGAGGGCCGCAAATTTCGAGCAGTACTTC. The chain couples TRBV5-4 to TRBJ2-5, with 12 nucleotides matching TRBD2. The tail of the sequence fits TRBJ2-7 better, so the J call may be wrong. Germline lookup yields CDR1 SGHNT and CDR2 YYREEE (reference sequence). The CDR3 has 17 residues.

The chain's CDR3 is CASSIRDIMNTEAFF. Written as DNA, the CDR3 is TGTGCCAGTAGTATACGAGACATCATGAACACTGAAGCTTTCTTT. The chain carries TRBV19 and TRBJ1-1; D gene uncertain. The germline CDR1 and CDR2 sequences are LNHDA and SQIVND (reference sequence). The ends were cut back, 2 bases at V and 0 bases at J, with 10 bases in the middle. The CDR3 covers 15 residues.

The gene calls are TRBV30 and TRBJ2-7; 9 nucleotides line up with TRBD1. V lost 5 bases, J lost 2 bases, and 1 base stayed unmatched. The germline CDR1 and CDR2 sequences are GTSNPN and SVGIG (reference sequence). The CDR3 sequence is 12 residues long. This CDR3 reads CAWGQGTYEQYF. The CDR3 DNA sequence: TGTGCCTGGGGACAGGGGACCTACGAGCAGTACTTC.

This clone was seen only a few times. The chain carries TRBV7-2 and TRBJ2-3; D possibly corresponds to TRBD2 (6 bases). Per germline, CDR1 SGHTA and CDR2 FQGNSA. The CDR3 is made up of 16 amino acids. Trimming left V 5 bases short and J 0 bases short, with 15 bases between. As DNA, the CDR3 is TGTGCCAGCAGCACCAGATCAGGGACTAGCACAGATACGCAGTATTTT. Its protein is CASSTRSGTSTDTQYF.